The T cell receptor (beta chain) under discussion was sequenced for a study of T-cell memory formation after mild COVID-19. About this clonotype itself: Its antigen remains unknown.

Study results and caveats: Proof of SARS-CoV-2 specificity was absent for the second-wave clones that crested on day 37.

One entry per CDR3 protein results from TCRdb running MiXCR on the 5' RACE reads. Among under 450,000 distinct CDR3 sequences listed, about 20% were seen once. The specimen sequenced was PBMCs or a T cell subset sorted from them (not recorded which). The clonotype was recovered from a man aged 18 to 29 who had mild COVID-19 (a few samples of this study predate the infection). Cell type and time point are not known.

The CDR3 DNA reads TGTGCCAGCAGCCCTACCATAAGCGGGGGGATTACAGATACGCAGTATTTT. Translated, it gives CASSPTISGGITDTQYF. The chain links TRBV7-2 to TRBJ2-3, with 9 bases fitting TRBD2. The CDR3 consists of 17 residues. Germline CDR1 is SGHTA and CDR2 is FQGNSA. V trimming: 5 bases; J trimming: 3 bases; junction bases outside the gene matches: 12.